The clone carrying this TCR beta chain has more than one count but fewer than ten. Its antigen is as yet unknown. Findings and caveats of the study: Tumor-infiltrating Treg TCR alpha and beta sequences overlapped most with tumor naive CD4+ T cells, then blood naive.

TCRdb reprocessed the 5' RACE reads with MiXCR, giving one entry per CDR3 protein. The sample includes 20,000 to 25,000 distinct CDR3 sequences, about 30% seen only once; the top ten take 2% to 2.5%. The CDR3 is 15 amino acids. V dropped 3 bases and J dropped 7; count of bases not matched to a gene: 8. CDR1 and CDR2 from the germline V gene are SGHVT and SQSDAQ. The sequence derives from a female donor with breast cancer. The rearrangement links TRBV7-4 to TRBJ2-1; 8 bases fit TRBD1. Input material: tumor-infiltrating naive CD4+ T cells sorted from the breast tumor. Regarding subset: naive CD4+ T cells, CD4+CD45RA+CD25-. The CDR3 coding sequence is TGTGCCAGCAGCTTTTGCCGACAGGGGAGGAATGAGCAGTTCTTC. This encodes CASSFCRQGRNEQFF.